Below are 20 T cell receptor beta chains sequenced from a single sample in a study of shared clonotypes between healthy human individuals. Sequencing was performed with immunoSEQ multiplex PCR; in TCRdb, only in-frame clones are kept and a portion is missing. The profile shows 2 million to 3 million clones, 80% to 95% of them singletons. Sequencing was performed on naive CD4+ T cells from PBMCs. Subset specified: CD45RA+ positively selected. All receptors derive from a man aged 18 to 35 in good health. Some clones in this sample may be carry-over from other donors' samples.

As concerns this clone: Other DNA sequences in this specimen translate into the identical CDR3. This chain joins TRBV28 and TRBJ2-7, with D possibly matching TRBD2 (6 bases). Germline CDR1 MDHEN, CDR2 SYDVKM. This CDR3 spans 12 amino acids. The V and J ends lost 8 bases and 2 bases respectively, with 10 bases between them. The CDR3 DNA follows: TGTGCCAGCCGCGGGGCGGCCTACGAGCAGTACTTC. Its protein product is CASRGAAYEQYF.

The gene calls are TRBV4-2 and TRBJ2-5; possibly TRBD2 for D (5 bases). This CDR3 contains 15 residues. Trimming pared 0 bases from V and 5 bases from J, leaving 13 bases between. Germline loops: CDR1 LGHNA, CDR2 YNFKEQ. CDR3 DNA sequence: TGTGCCAGCAGCCAAGAGAGTCTAGCCTTCGAGACCCAGTACTTC. Translated, it gives CASSQESLAFETQYF.

The chain carries TRBV5-1 and TRBJ2-7, with D perhaps matching TRBD2 (5 bases). Germline V gene lookup returns CDR1 SGHRS and CDR2 YFSETQ. The CDR3 is 14 residues long. The ends were cut back, 4 bases at V and 0 bases at J, with 11 bases in the middle. CDR3 coding DNA: TGCGCCAGCAGCCAACTGGGGAGCTCCTACGAGCAGTACTTC. It translates to CASSQLGSSYEQYF. The full variable domain, rest sourced from reference TRBV5-1 and TRBJ2-7, is KAGVTQTPRYLIKTRGQQVTLSCSPISGHRSVSWYQQTPGQGLQFLFEYFSETQRNKGNFPGRFSGRQFSNSRSEMNVSTLELGDSALYLCASSQLGSSYEQYFGPGTRLTVT.

This chain joins TRBV2 and TRBJ2-7; TRBD2 is a possible D gene (6 bases). V shed 3 bases and J shed 7 bases, with 16 bases lying between them. This CDR3 comprises 14 residues. Germline assignment: CDR1 SNHLY and CDR2 FYNNEI. The DNA of the CDR3 is TGTGCCAGCAGTGATCCGCGGGGAATTCGGGAGCAGTACTTC. Translation: CASSDPRGIREQYF.

This clone was detected only once. The rearrangement uses TRBV19 and TRBJ2-1; 13 bases are a match to TRBD2. The CDR3 consists of 18 residues. With V trimmed by 2 bases and J by 2 bases, 6 bases remained unmatched. Germline V lookup: CDR1 LNHDA, CDR2 SQIVND (reference sequence). CDR3 coding DNA: TGTGCCAGTAGTATATCTTGGACTAGCGGGAGAGCCTACAATGAGCAGTTCTTC. It codes for CASSISWTSGRAYNEQFF.

The chain combines TRBV9 with TRBJ2-4; D may match TRBD1 or TRBD2 (6 bases each). The germline V gene has CDR1 SGDLS and CDR2 YYNGEE. The length of the CDR3 is 14 residues. V was pared by 4 bases and J by 2 bases, with 10 bases between. Here the CDR3 reads CASSSGGTKNIQYF. The CDR3 bases are TGTGCCAGCAGCTCCGGGGGCACCAAAAACATTCAGTACTTC. Complete variable domain (other parts from reference TRBV9 and TRBJ2-4): DSGVTQTPKHLITATGQRVTLRCSPRSGDLSVYWYQQSLDQGLQFLIQYYNGEERAKGNILERFSAQQFPDLHSELNLSSLELGDSALYFCASSSGGTKNIQYFGAGTRLSVL.

Note on this clone: The same CDR3 arises from other DNA sequences in this sample as well. The chain joins TRBV5-1 to TRBJ1-1, with 9 bases that match TRBD1. V was pared by 4 bases and J by 1 base, with 5 bases of the junction left unmatched. This CDR3 has 15 residues. Germline-derived CDR1 and CDR2 are SGHRS and YFSETQ. CDR3 bases: TGCGCCAGCAGCCCAAGGACAGGGGCGAACACTGAAGCTTTCTTT. It is translated as CASSPRTGANTEAFF.

V gene TRBV7-3 combines with J gene TRBJ2-1; 9 bases match TRBD2. This CDR3 is built from 15 residues. Germline lookup yields CDR1 SGHTA and CDR2 FQGTGA. After removal of 2 bases from V and 4 bases from J, the junction contained 3 bases not matched to a gene. The CDR3 is CASSLAGGIYNEQFF. The CDR3 bases are TGTGCCAGCAGCTTAGCGGGAGGGATTTACAATGAGCAGTTCTTC.

The chain is built from TRBV2 and TRBJ2-1; D is possibly TRBD2 (5 bases). Germline V gene sequence: CDR1 SNHLY, CDR2 FYNNEI. This CDR3 is built from 14 residues. Trimming removed 11 bases from V and 4 bases from J, with 18 bases in between. The CDR3 bases are TGTGCCGGAACTAGGGAAGAAAGTTACAATGAGCAGTTCTTC. Translating gives CAGTREESYNEQFF.

This chain links TRBV14 with TRBJ2-5; D possibly corresponds to TRBD2 (6 bases). Germline V CDR1 and CDR2: SGHDN, FVKESK. With 4 bases removed from V and 3 bases from J, the gap between germline ends came to 9 bases. CDR3 length equals 13 residues. The CDR3 loop is CASSLSGEETQYF. The CDR3 DNA follows: TGTGCCAGCAGCCTTAGCGGAGAAGAGACCCAGTACTTC.

V gene TRBV6-5 combines with J gene TRBJ2-5; D may be TRBD2 (6 bases). The CDR3 spans 13 residues. The V gene's germline CDR1 is MNHEY and CDR2 SVGAGI. The V and J ends lost 6 bases and 4 bases respectively, with 12 bases between them. The CDR3 protein is CASRIPAGETQYF. For the CDR3, the DNA is TGTGCCAGCAGGATACCAGCGGGAGAGACCCAGTACTTC.

The V call is TRBV28, the J call TRBJ2-1; maybe TRBD2 (6 bases). V dropped 7 bases and J dropped 1 base, with 11 bases sitting between them. The CDR3 has 14 residues. Germline CDR1 reads MDHEN; CDR2 reads SYDVKM. The CDR3 DNA reads as TGTGCCAGCACCCCGACTAGTTCCTACAATGAGCAGTTCTTC. It codes for CASTPTSSYNEQFF.

This clone was observed once. V usage is TRBV28 and J usage is TRBJ2-7; D is possibly TRBD1 or TRBD2 (5 bases each). CDR3 size: 14 residues. The germline V gene has CDR1 MDHEN and CDR2 SYDVKM. V lost 8 bases, J lost 2 bases, and 16 bases lay in between. For the CDR3, the DNA is TGTGCCAGCGCCTCCCCGGGGCAAACCTACGAGCAGTACTTC. This codes for CASASPGQTYEQYF.

This rearrangement joins TRBV5-1 to TRBJ2-3; no clear D. CDR3 length: 16 residues. Per germline, CDR1 SGHRS and CDR2 YFSETQ. The V and J ends lost 4 bases and 4 bases respectively, with 19 bases between them. Here the CDR3 reads CASSPGSGRLADTQYF. As DNA, the CDR3 is TGCGCCAGCAGCCCCGGTAGTGGACGGTTGGCAGATACGCAGTATTTT. Based on the CDR3 plus reference TRBV5-1 and TRBJ2-3, the full variable domain is KAGVTQTPRYLIKTRGQQVTLSCSPISGHRSVSWYQQTPGQGLQFLFEYFSETQRNKGNFPGRFSGRQFSNSRSEMNVSTLELGDSALYLCASSPGSGRLADTQYFGPGTRLTVL.

This clone appeared a few times. V and J are TRBV10-3 and TRBJ2-7; maybe TRBD2 (5 bases). This CDR3 is 12 amino acids long. Trimming cost V 10 bases and J 2 bases, with 12 bases left between them. CDR1 is ENHRY and CDR2 is SYGVKD in the germline V gene. CDR3 nucleotide sequence: TGTGCCACCGCGGACTCGACCTACGAGCAGTACTTC. Its translation: CATADSTYEQYF.

As for this clone: The identical CDR3 is also encoded by other nucleotide sequences in the sample. The rearrangement links TRBV11-2 to TRBJ2-5, with unresolved D. The CDR3 totals 10 residues. Trimming removed 3 bases at V and 5 bases at J, with 1 base between. The germline V gene has CDR1 SGHAT and CDR2 FQNNGV. CDR3 region: CASSLETQYF. CDR3 DNA sequence: TGTGCCAGCAGCTTGGAGACCCAGTACTTC.

The gene calls are TRBV7-2 and TRBJ1-3; tentatively, D is TRBD1 (5 bases). Germline CDR1 reads SGHTA; CDR2 reads FQGNSA. The CDR3 runs 17 residues. V was clipped by 4 bases and J by 0 bases, with 16 bases between them. This chain's CDR3 is CASSSRGAGYSGNTIYF. DNA for the CDR3: TGTGCCAGCAGCTCGCGGGGCGCAGGGTACTCTGGAAACACCATATATTTT.

This clone came up once. This CDR3 is also generated by other DNA sequences in the sample. The J gene is TRBJ2-2, the V gene TRBV7-2; D uncertain. CDR3 size: 14 residues. From germline, CDR1 is SGHTA and CDR2 FQGNSA. V was pared by 5 bases and J by 0 bases, with 7 bases between. The chain's CDR3 is CASSPRTNTGELFF. The CDR3 DNA sequence: TGTGCCAGCAGCCCAAGGACGAACACCGGGGAGCTGTTTTTT.

The chain is built from TRBV5-1 and TRBJ1-4; a weak D match, TRBD1 (6 bases). Deletions cut 7 bases from V and 8 bases from J, with 18 bases between. The CDR3 is 14 residues long. The germline V gene encodes CDR1 SGHRS and CDR2 YFSETQ. The CDR3 coding sequence is TGCGCCAGCCGCCTGCGGGGGGCGGAGGAAAAACTGTTTTTT. Amino acid sequence: CASRLRGAEEKLFF.

This rearrangement joins TRBV2 to TRBJ2-3; 9 bases fit TRBD1. The CDR3 covers 16 residues. Germline V CDR1 and CDR2: SNHLY, FYNNEI. The V segment lost 6 bases and the J segment 5 bases; nucleotides outside the gene matches: 12. The CDR3 here is CASRGTGTGQQDTQYF. The CDR3 DNA reads TGTGCCAGCAGGGGGACCGGGACAGGGCAACAAGATACGCAGTATTTT.